This T cell receptor beta chain was documented in a study of tissue T cells after allogeneic stem cell transplantation. Notes on the study in general: The study did not identify alloreactive or antigen-specific tissue TCRs, and some clones might be persisting host cells.

Time point reported: mouse harvest day 7 after allogeneic transplant. Tail vein injection delivered 10^7 T-cell-depleted bone marrow cells and 10^6 splenic CD5+ T cells. This mouse GVHD model was MHC-mismatched B6 to BALB/c, profiled day 7 or 14. V was cut by 3 bases and J by 0 bases, with 9 bases left in between. The CDR3 totals 15 residues. The germline gives CDR1 LGHNA, CDR2 YNLKQL (reference sequence). Sequencing was performed with immunoSEQ multiplex PCR; in TCRdb, only in-frame clones are kept and a portion is missing. Seen here are 3,800 or so clones, 50% observed once, and the top ten hold about 10%. About this clone itself: As yet, its antigen is unknown. Gene names follow the mouse nomenclature. The read stops 1 residue short of the end of the CDR3; the missing end is completed from the germline J gene.

What was sequenced was lymph node tissue. The chain links TRBV5 to TRBJ2-1; D may be TRBD1 (6 bases). The TCR comes from a female BALB/c mouse given C57BL/6 T cells with graft-versus-host disease after an allogeneic hematopoietic cell transplant. The CDR3 loop is CASSQDSNNYAEQFF. The CDR3 DNA, read in part, is TGTGCCAGCAGCCAGGACAGTAATAACTATGCTGAGCAGTTC.